These T cell receptor beta chains were read from a single sample in a study of cytomegalovirus exposure and HLA in healthy donors. Sequencing was performed with immunoSEQ multiplex PCR; in TCRdb, only in-frame clones are kept and a portion is missing. The data show about 190,000 clones, roughly 88% seen once. Sequenced material: PBMCs. These receptors were taken from a boy aged 2 to 10 in good health and CMV-seronegative. Each CDR3 is given with its conserved first and last residue. The D gene is left open where the match is weak. The size entry is marked missing in some rows and otherwise reads once, few, many or a size class.

CDR3 protein: CASSPGTSLYEQYF; CDR3 DNA: TGTGCCAGCAGCCCCGGGACTAGTCTCTACGAGCAGTACTTC; clone size: NA; J gene: TRBJ2-7; V gene: TRBV7-9; D gene: TRBD2
CDR3 protein: CASSSTGLASYNEQFF; CDR3 DNA: TGTGCCAGCAGCTCCACCGGACTAGCCTCCTACAATGAGCAGTTCTTC; clone size: once; J gene: TRBJ2-1; V gene: TRBV7-2; D gene: TRBD2
CDR3 protein: CASSLAADTQYF; CDR3 DNA: TGCGCCAGCAGCTTGGCTGCAGATACGCAGTATTTT; clone size: NA; J gene: TRBJ2-3; V gene: TRBV5-1; D gene: NA
CDR3 protein: CASGPGQSGANVLTF; CDR3 DNA: TGTGCTAGTGGTCCGGGACAATCTGGGGCCAACGTCCTGACTTTC; clone size: NA; J gene: TRBJ2-6; V gene: TRBV12-5; D gene: NA
CDR3 protein: CASSFAATAPLHF; CDR3 DNA: TGTGCCAGCAGCTTCGCGGCGACGGCACCCCTCCACTTT; clone size: NA; J gene: TRBJ1-6; V gene: TRBV13; D gene: NA
CDR3 protein: CASSQVLSSGNTIYF; CDR3 DNA: TGCGCCAGCAGCCAAGTTCTCAGCTCTGGAAACACCATATATTTT; clone size: NA; J gene: TRBJ1-3; V gene: TRBV4-1; D gene: NA
CDR3 protein: CASSKRIYEQYF; CDR3 DNA: TGTGCCAGCAGCAAGAGAATCTACGAGCAGTACTTC; clone size: NA; J gene: TRBJ2-7; V gene: TRBV21-1; D gene: NA
CDR3 protein: CASSQDRGGNQPQHF; CDR3 DNA: TGCGCCAGCAGTCAAGACAGGGGTGGCAATCAGCCCCAGCATTTT; clone size: NA; J gene: TRBJ1-5; V gene: TRBV10-2; D gene: TRBD1
CDR3 protein: CASSYGERYGYTF; CDR3 DNA: TGTGCCAGCAGTTACGGGGAGCGCTATGGCTACACCTTC; clone size: NA; J gene: TRBJ1-2; V gene: TRBV6-5; D gene: NA
CDR3 protein: CASRPNRGRVETQYF; CDR3 DNA: TGTGCCAGCAGGCCCAACAGGGGGCGCGTTGAGACCCAGTACTTC; clone size: NA; J gene: TRBJ2-5; V gene: TRBV2; D gene: TRBD1
CDR3 protein: CASSYRVTGGAATQYF; CDR3 DNA: TGTGCCAGCAGTTACAGAGTTACAGGGGGCGCAGCGACCCAGTACTTC; clone size: NA; J gene: TRBJ2-5; V gene: TRBV6-6; D gene: TRBD1
CDR3 protein: CASGPGLAGDTDTQYF; CDR3 DNA: TGTGCTAGTGGTCCCGGACTAGCGGGGGACACAGATACGCAGTATTTT; clone size: NA; J gene: TRBJ2-3; V gene: TRBV12-5; D gene: TRBD2
CDR3 protein: CASSQDGANYGYTF; CDR3 DNA: TGCGCCAGCAGCCAAGATGGAGCTAACTATGGCTACACCTTC; clone size: NA; J gene: TRBJ1-2; V gene: TRBV4-3; D gene: NA
CDR3 protein: CASSGSGGGNEQFF; CDR3 DNA: TGCGCCAGCAGCGGTAGCGGAGGTGGGAATGAGCAGTTCTTC; clone size: NA; J gene: TRBJ2-1; V gene: TRBV5-1; D gene: NA
CDR3 protein: CASSLEKGVRNTEAFF; CDR3 DNA: TGTGCCAGCAGCTTAGAGAAGGGGGTACGGAACACTGAAGCTTTCTTT; clone size: NA; J gene: TRBJ1-1; V gene: TRBV7-2; D gene: NA
CDR3 protein: CASGETGRSGNTIYF; CDR3 DNA: TGTGCCAGCGGGGAGACAGGCCGCTCTGGAAACACCATATATTTT; clone size: NA; J gene: TRBJ1-3; V gene: TRBV6-1; D gene: NA
CDR3 protein: CASSKRTGGSGADTQYF; CDR3 DNA: TGTGCCAGCAGCAAGAGAACAGGGGGCTCTGGGGCGGATACGCAGTATTTT; clone size: NA; J gene: TRBJ2-3; V gene: TRBV13; D gene: TRBD1
CDR3 protein: CSPPRGDEQFF; CDR3 DNA: TGCAGTCCTCCACGGGGAGATGAGCAGTTCTTC; clone size: NA; J gene: TRBJ2-1; V gene: TRBV20-1; D gene: NA
CDR3 protein: CASSAEGFSNQPQHF; CDR3 DNA: TGTGCCAGCAGTGCGGAGGGTTTCAGCAATCAGCCCCAGCATTTT; clone size: NA; J gene: TRBJ1-5; V gene: TRBV2; D gene: NA
CDR3 protein: CASSEDRYSNQPQHF; CDR3 DNA: TGTGCCAGCAGTGAAGACAGATATAGCAATCAGCCCCAGCATTTT; clone size: NA; J gene: TRBJ1-5; V gene: TRBV6-1; D gene: NA
CDR3 protein: CASSGDGTHLGTQYF; CDR3 DNA: TGCGCCAGCAGCGGAGACGGAACTCATCTAGGGACCCAGTACTTC; clone size: few; J gene: TRBJ2-5; V gene: TRBV5-1; D gene: NA
CDR3 protein: CASRSTGIQPQHF; CDR3 DNA: TGTGCCAGCAGATCGACAGGGATTCAGCCCCAGCATTTT; clone size: NA; J gene: TRBJ1-5; V gene: TRBV6-1; D gene: TRBD1
CDR3 protein: CASSFSGGTQETQYF; CDR3 DNA: TGCGCCAGCAGCTTTTCGGGAGGGACCCAAGAGACCCAGTACTTC; clone size: NA; J gene: TRBJ2-5; V gene: TRBV5-1; D gene: TRBD2
CDR3 protein: CASSIVSTGLAKNIQYF; CDR3 DNA: TGTGCCAGTAGTATAGTATCGACAGGACTAGCCAAAAACATTCAGTACTTC; clone size: NA; J gene: TRBJ2-4; V gene: TRBV19; D gene: NA
CDR3 protein: CASSWADNRGYTF; CDR3 DNA: TGCGCCAGCAGCTGGGCGGACAATCGAGGCTACACCTTC; clone size: few; J gene: TRBJ1-2; V gene: TRBV5-1; D gene: NA
CDR3 protein: CASSLGWDSNNYGYTF; CDR3 DNA: TGTGCCAGCAGCTTAGGATGGGACAGTAATAACTATGGCTACACCTTC; clone size: NA; J gene: TRBJ1-2; V gene: TRBV7-2; D gene: TRBD1
CDR3 protein: CASSLRGYNEKLFF; CDR3 DNA: TGTGCCAGCAGTTTAAGGGGGTATAATGAAAAACTGTTTTTT; clone size: once; J gene: TRBJ1-4; V gene: TRBV27; D gene: NA
CDR3 protein: CASSLVSRNYNEQFF; CDR3 DNA: TGCGCCAGCAGCTTGGTGAGTAGAAACTACAATGAGCAGTTCTTC; clone size: NA; J gene: TRBJ2-1; V gene: TRBV5-1; D gene: NA
CDR3 protein: CASSTPTGPGQPQHF; CDR3 DNA: TGTGCCAGTAGTACCCCGACAGGGCCGGGTCAGCCCCAGCATTTT; clone size: NA; J gene: TRBJ1-5; V gene: TRBV19; D gene: TRBD1
CDR3 protein: CASSLVPNGGRLYEQYF; CDR3 DNA: TGTGCCAGCAGCTTAGTACCAAATGGGGGGAGATTGTACGAGCAGTACTTC; clone size: few; J gene: TRBJ2-7; V gene: TRBV7-8; D gene: NA
CDR3 protein: CASLSRGSANTEAFF; CDR3 DNA: TGTGCCAGTCTCTCTAGGGGGTCGGCGAACACTGAAGCTTTCTTT; clone size: NA; J gene: TRBJ1-1; V gene: TRBV19; D gene: NA
CDR3 protein: CAWGLAGGGQETQYF; CDR3 DNA: TGTGCCTGGGGACTAGCGGGGGGAGGTCAAGAGACCCAGTACTTC; clone size: NA; J gene: TRBJ2-5; V gene: TRBV30; D gene: TRBD2